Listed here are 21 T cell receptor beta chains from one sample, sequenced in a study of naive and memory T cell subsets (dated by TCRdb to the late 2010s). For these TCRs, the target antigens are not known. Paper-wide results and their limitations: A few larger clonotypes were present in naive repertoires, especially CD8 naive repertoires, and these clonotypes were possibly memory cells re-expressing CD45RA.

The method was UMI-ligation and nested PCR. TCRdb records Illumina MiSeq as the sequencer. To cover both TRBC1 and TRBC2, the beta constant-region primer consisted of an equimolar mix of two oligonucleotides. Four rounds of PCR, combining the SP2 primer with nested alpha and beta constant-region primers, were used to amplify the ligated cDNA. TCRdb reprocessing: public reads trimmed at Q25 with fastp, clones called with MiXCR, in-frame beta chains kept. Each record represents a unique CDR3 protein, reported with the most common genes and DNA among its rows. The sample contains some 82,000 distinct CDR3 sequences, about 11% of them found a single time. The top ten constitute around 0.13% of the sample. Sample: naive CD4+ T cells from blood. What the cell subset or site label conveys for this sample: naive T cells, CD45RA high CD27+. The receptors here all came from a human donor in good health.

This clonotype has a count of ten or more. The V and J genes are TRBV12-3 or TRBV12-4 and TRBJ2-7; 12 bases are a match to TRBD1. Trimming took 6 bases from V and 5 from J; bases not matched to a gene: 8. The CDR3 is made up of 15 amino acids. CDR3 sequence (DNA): TGTGCCAGCAGCCACGCCGGGACAGGGGGCAACGAGCAGTACTTC. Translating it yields CASSHAGTGGNEQYF.

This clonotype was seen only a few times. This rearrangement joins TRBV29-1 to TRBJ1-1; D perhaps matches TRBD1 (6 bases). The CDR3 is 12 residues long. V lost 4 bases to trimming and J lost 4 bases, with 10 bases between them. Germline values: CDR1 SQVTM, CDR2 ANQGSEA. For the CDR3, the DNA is TGCAGCGTTGTTCGGGGGCGCACTGAAGCTTTCTTT. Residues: CSVVRGRTEAFF.

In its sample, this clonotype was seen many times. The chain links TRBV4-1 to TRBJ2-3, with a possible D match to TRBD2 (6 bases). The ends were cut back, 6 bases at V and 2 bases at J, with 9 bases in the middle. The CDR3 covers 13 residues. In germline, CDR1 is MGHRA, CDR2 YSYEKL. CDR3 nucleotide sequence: TGCGCCAGCAGTTTGCGGGACACAGATACGCAGTATTTT. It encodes CASSLRDTDTQYF.

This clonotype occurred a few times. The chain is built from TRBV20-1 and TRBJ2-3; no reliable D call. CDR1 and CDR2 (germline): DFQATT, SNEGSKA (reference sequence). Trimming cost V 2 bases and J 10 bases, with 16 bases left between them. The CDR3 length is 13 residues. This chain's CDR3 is CSARKAPGPPQYF. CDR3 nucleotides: TGCAGTGCTAGAAAAGCTCCTGGGCCTCCGCAGTATTTT.

In DNA, the CDR3 is TGTGCCAGCAGCCCCTCTGAATCGGGCTACACCTTC. Translated, it gives CASSPSESGYTF. The V call is TRBV7-9, the J call TRBJ1-2; D is undetermined. The ends were cut back, 5 bases at V and 8 bases at J, with 12 bases in the middle. Germline assignment: CDR1 SEHNR and CDR2 FQNEAQ (reference sequence). CDR3 length: 12 residues.

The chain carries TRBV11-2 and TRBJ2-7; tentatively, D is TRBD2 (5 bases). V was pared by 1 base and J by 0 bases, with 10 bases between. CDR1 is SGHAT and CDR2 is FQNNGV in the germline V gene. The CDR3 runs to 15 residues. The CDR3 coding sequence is TGTGCCAGCAGCTTAGGGGCCCGGGGCTCCTACGAGCAGTACTTC. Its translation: CASSLGARGSYEQYF.

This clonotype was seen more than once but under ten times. CDR3 nucleotide sequence: TGTGCCAGCATTATGGGCGTCATGAACACTGAAGCTTTCTTT. It is translated as CASIMGVMNTEAFF. V is TRBV12-3 or TRBV12-4 and J is TRBJ1-1; D not certain. This CDR3 comprises 14 residues. Trimming removed 7 bases at V and 0 bases at J, with 12 bases between.

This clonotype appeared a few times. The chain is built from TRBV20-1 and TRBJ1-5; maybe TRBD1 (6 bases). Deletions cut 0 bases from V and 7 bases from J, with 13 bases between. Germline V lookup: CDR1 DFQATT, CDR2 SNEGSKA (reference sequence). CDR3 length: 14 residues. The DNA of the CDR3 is TGCAGTGCTAGAGAATTACAGGGCACCCAGCCCCAGCATTTT. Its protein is CSARELQGTQPQHF.

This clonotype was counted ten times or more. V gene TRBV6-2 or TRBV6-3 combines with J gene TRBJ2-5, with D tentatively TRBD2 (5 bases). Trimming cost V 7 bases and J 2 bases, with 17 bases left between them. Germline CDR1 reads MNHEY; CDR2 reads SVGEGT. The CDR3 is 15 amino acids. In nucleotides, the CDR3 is TGTGCCAGCAAGTATGCTAGCCAGAGACAAGAGACCCAGTACTTC. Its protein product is CASKYASQRQETQYF.

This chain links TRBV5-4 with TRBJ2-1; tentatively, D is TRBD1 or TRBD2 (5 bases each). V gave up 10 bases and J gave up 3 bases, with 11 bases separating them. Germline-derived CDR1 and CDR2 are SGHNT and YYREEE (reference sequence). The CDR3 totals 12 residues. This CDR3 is CAQGTGYNEQFF. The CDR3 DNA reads TGTGCCCAAGGGACCGGCTACAATGAGCAGTTCTTC.

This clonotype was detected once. For the CDR3, the DNA is TGCAGTGCTTTGAGGACAGGCCAGGGGGAAAAACTGTTTTTT. It translates to CSALRTGQGEKLFF. This chain connects TRBV20-1 to TRBJ1-4; 7 bases map to TRBD1. The J segment lost 8 bases and the V segment lost 5 bases, leaving 11 bases of the junction unmatched. The CDR3 has 14 residues. Germline CDR1 DFQATT, CDR2 SNEGSKA (reference sequence).

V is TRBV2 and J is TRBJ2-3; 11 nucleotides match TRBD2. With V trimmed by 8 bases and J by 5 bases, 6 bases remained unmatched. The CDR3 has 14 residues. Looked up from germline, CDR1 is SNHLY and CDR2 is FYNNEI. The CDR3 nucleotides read TGTGCCAGCCCACTAGCGGGGGCAAGAGATACGCAGTATTTT. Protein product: CASPLAGARDTQYF.

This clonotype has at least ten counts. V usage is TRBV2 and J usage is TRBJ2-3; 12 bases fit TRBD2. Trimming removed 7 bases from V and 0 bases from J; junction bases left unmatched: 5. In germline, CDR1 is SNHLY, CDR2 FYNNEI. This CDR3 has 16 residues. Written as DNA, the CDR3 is TGTGCCAGCATTGGACTAGCGGGACTTAGCACAGATACGCAGTATTTT. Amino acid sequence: CASIGLAGLSTDTQYF.

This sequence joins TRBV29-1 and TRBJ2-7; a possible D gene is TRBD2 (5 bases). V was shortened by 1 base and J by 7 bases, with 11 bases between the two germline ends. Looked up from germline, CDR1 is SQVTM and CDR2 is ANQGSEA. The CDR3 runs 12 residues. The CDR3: CSVEVGRGEQYF. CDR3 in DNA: TGCAGCGTTGAAGTAGGCCGGGGAGAGCAGTACTTC.

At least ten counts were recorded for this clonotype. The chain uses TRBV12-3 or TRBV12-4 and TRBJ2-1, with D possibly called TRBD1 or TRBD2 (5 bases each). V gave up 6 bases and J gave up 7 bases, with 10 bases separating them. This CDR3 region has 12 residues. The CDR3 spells CASRPGPNEQFF. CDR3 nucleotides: TGTGCCAGCAGACCGGGGCCGAATGAGCAGTTCTTC.

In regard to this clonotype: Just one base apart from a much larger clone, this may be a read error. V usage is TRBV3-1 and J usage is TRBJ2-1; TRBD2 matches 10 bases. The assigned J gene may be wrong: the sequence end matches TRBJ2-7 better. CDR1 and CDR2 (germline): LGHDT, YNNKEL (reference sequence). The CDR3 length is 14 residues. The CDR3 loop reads CASSQDPSGSRQYF. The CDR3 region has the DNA TGTGCCAGCAGCCAAGATCCTAGCGGGAGTCGGCAGTACTTC.

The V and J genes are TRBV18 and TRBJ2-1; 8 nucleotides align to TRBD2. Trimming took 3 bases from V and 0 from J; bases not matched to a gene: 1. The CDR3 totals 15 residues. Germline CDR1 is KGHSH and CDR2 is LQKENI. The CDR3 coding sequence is TGTGCCAGCTCACCGGGGACTAGCTCCTACAATGAGCAGTTCTTC. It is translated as CASSPGTSSYNEQFF.

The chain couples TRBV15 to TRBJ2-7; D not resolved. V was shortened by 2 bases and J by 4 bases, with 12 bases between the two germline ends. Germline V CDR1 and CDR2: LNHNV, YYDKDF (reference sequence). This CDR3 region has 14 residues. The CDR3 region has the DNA TGTGCCACCAGCAGATATAATGAGCCGTACGAGCAGTACTTC. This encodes CATSRYNEPYEQYF.

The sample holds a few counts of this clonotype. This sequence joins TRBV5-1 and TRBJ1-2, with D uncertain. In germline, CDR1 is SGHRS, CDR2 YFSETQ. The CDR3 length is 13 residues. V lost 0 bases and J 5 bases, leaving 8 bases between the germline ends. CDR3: CASSLERQYGYTF. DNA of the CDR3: TGCGCCAGCAGCTTGGAACGGCAATATGGCTACACCTTC. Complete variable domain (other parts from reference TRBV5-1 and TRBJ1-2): KAGVTQTPRYLIKTRGQQVTLSCSPISGHRSVSWYQQTPGQGLQFLFEYFSETQRNKGNFPGRFSGRQFSNSRSEMNVSTLELGDSALYLCASSLERQYGYTFGSGTRLTVV.

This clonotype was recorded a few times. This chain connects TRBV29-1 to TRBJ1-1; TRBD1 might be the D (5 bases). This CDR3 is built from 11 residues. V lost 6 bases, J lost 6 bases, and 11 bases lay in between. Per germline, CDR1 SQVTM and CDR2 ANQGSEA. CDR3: CSVAGLAEAFF. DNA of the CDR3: TGCAGCGTCGCGGGGCTCGCTGAAGCTTTCTTT.

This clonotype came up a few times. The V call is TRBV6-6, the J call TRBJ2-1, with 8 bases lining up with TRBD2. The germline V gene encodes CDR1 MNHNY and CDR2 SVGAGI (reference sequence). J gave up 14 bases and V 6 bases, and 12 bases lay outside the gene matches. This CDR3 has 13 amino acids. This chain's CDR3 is CASSNTAGGLEFF. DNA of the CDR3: TGTGCCAGCAGCAACACCGCGGGGGGATTGGAGTTCTTC.